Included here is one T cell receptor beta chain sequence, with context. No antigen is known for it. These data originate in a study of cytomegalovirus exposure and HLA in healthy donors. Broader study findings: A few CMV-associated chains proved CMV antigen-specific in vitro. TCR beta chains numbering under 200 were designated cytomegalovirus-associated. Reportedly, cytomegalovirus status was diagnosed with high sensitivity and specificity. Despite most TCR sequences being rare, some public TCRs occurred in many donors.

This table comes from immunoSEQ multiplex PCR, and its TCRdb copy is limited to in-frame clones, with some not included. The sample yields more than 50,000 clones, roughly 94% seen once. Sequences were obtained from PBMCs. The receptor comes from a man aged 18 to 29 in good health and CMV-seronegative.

For the CDR3, the DNA is TGTGCCAGCTCACCTAGGGGGACAGGGGGTATCTACGAGCAGTACTTC. The encoded protein is CASSPRGTGGIYEQYF. This chain uses TRBV18 with TRBJ2-7, with TRBD1 matching 11 bases. The germline V gene encodes CDR1 KGHSH and CDR2 LQKENI. The J segment lost 3 bases and the V segment lost 3 bases, leaving 7 bases of the junction unmatched. CDR3 length: 16 amino acids.